These 2 T cell receptor beta chains were sequenced from one sample in a study of OX40 agonist ivuxolimab in advanced cancers. Only in-frame clones appear in the TCRdb table, and some are missing; sequencing was by immunoSEQ multiplex PCR. The table includes fewer than 70,000 clones, approximately 89% detected once. Sequencing was performed on CD4+ or CD8+ T cells sorted from blood, taken in a trial of the OX40 agonist ivuxolimab. These receptors were collected from an adult with an advanced solid tumor such as melanoma, head and neck, liver or kidney cancer.

This clone was seen only once. V is TRBV2 and J is TRBJ2-7; tentatively, D is TRBD1 (6 bases). CDR3 length equals 14 residues. Between the trimmed V and J ends, which lost 6 bases and 1 base, there was a span of 13 bases. The germline gives CDR1 SNHLY, CDR2 FYNNEI. The CDR3 bases are TGTGCCAGCAGCCCCGGACAGTATTCCTACGAGCAGTACTTC. The encoded protein is CASSPGQYSYEQYF.

The V and J genes are TRBV6-5 and TRBJ2-5; 8 bases are a match to TRBD1. Germline V gene data show CDR1 as MNHEY and CDR2 as SVGAGI. The CDR3 has 15 residues. The V segment lost 6 bases and the J segment 2 bases; nucleotides outside the gene matches: 8. In DNA form, the CDR3 reads TGTGCCAGCAGCCCCGCAGGGGGCAGTCAAGAGACCCAGTACTTC. Protein: CASSPAGGSQETQYF.